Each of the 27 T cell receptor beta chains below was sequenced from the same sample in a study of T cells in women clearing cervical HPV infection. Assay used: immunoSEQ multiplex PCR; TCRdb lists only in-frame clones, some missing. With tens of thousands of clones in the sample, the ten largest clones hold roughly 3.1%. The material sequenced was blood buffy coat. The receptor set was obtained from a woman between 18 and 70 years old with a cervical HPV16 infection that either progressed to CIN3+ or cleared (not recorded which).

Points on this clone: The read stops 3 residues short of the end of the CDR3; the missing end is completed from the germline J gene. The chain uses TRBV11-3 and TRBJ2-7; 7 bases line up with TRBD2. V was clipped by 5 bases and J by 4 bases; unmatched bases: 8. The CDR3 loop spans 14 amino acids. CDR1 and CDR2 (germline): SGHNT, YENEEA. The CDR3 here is CASSPSGGTYEQYF. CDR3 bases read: TGTGCCAGCAGCCCCTCGGGGGGAACTTACGAG.

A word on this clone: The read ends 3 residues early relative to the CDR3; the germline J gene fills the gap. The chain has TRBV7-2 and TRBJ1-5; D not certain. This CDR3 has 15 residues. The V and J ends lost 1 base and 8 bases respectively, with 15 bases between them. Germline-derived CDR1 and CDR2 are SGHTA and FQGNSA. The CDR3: CASSLGFSSGKPQHF. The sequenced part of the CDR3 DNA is TGTGCCAGCAGCTTAGGCTTCTCGTCGGGTAAGCCC.

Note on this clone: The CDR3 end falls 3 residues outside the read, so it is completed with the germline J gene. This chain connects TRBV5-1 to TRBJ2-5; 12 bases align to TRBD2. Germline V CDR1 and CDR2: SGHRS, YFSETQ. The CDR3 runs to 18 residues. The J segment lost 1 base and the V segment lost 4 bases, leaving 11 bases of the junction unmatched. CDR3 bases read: TGCGCCAGCAGCCCCGGCCCACTAGCGGGAGGAGCCCAAGAGACC. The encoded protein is CASSPGPLAGGAQET. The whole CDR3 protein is CASSPGPLAGGAQETQYF.

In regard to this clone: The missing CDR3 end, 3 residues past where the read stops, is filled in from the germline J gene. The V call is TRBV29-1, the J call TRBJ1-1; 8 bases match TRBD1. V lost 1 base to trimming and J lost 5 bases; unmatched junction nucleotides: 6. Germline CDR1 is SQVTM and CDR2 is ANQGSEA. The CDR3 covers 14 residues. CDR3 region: CSVEARTGRTEAFF. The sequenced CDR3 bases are TGCAGCGTTGAAGCGCGGACAGGGAGAACTGAA.

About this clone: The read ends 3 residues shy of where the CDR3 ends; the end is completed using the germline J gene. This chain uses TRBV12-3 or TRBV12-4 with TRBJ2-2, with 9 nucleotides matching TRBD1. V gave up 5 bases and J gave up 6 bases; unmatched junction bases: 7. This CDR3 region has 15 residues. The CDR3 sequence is CASSKIQGAPGELFF. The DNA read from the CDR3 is TGTGCCAGCAGTAAAATACAGGGGGCGCCCGGGGAG.

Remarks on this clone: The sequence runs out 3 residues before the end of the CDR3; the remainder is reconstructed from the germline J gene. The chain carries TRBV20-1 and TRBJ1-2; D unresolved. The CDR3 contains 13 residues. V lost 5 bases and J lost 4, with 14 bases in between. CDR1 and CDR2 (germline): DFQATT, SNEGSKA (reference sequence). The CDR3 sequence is CSAAPGYGYGYTF. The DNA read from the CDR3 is TGCAGTGCTGCGCCGGGGTATGGCTATGGC.

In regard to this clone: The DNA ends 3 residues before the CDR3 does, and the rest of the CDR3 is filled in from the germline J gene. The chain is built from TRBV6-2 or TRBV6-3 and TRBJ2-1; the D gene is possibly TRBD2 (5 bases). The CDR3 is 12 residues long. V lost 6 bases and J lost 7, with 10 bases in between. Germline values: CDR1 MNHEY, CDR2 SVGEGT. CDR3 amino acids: CASRILGNEQFF. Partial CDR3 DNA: TGTGCCAGCAGGATACTAGGGAATGAG.

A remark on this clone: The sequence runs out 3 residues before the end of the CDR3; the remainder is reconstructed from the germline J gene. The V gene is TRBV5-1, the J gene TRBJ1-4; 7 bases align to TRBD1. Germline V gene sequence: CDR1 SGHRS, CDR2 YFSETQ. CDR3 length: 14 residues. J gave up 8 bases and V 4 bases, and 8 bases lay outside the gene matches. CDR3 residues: CASSDDRDGEKLFF. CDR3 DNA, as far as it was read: TGCGCCAGCAGCGATGACAGGGACGGAGAAAAA. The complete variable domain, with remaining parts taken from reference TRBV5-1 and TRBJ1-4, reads KAGVTQTPRYLIKTRGQQVTLSCSPISGHRSVSWYQQTPGQGLQFLFEYFSETQRNKGNFPGRFSGRQFSNSRSEMNVSTLELGDSALYLCASSDDRDGEKLFFGSGTQLSVL.

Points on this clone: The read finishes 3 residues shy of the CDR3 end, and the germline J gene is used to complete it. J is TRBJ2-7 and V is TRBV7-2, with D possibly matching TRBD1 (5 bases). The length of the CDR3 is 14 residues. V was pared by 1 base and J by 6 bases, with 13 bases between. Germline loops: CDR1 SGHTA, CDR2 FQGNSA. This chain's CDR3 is CASSLEQGRVEQYF. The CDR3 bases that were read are TGTGCCAGCAGCTTAGAGCAGGGTAGAGTCGAG.

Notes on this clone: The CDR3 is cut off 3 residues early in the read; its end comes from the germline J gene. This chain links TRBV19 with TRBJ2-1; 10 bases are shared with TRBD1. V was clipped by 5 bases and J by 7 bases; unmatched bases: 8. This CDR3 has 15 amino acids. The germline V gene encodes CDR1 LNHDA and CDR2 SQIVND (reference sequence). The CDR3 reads CASSPGQGGLNEQFF. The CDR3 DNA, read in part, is TGTGCCAGTAGTCCTGGACAGGGGGGTTTGAATGAG.

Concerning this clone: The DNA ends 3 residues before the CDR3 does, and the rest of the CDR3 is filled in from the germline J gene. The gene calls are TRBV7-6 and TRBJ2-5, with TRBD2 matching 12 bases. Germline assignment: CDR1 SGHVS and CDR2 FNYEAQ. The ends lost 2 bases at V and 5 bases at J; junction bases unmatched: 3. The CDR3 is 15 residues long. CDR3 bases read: TGTGCCAGCAGCTTACTAGCGGGAGGGCAGGAGACC. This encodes CASSLLAGGQET. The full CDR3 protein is CASSLLAGGQETQYF.

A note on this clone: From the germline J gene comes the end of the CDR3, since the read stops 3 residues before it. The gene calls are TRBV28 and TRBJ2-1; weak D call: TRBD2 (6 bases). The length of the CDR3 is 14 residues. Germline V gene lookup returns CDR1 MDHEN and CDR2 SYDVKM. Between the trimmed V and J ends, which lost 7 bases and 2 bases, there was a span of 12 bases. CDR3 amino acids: CASTLRGTYNEQFF. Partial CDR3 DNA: TGTGCCAGCACCCTACGGGGGACCTACAATGAG.

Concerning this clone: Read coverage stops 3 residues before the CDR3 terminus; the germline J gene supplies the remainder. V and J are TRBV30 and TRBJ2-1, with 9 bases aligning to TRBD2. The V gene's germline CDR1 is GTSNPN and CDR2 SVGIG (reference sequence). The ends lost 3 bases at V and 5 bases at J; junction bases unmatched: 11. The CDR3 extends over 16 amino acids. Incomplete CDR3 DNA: TGTGCCTGGAGCCCATCTCTGGCGGGGGGGGACAATGAG. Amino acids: CAWSPSLAGGDNE. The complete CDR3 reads CAWSPSLAGGDNEQFF.

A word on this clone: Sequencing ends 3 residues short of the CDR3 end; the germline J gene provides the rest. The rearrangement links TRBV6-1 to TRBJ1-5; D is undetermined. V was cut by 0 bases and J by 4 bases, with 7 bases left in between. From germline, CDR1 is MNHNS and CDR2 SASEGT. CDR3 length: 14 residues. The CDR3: CASSEAQGNQPQHF. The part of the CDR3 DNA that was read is TGTGCCAGCAGTGAAGCGCAAGGGAATCAGCCC.

CDR3 loop: CASNPPGQRGINTQYF. The sequenced part of the CDR3 DNA is TGTGCCAGTAACCCCCCCGGCCAGCGGGGGATAAATACG. V is TRBV19 and J is TRBJ2-3, with 8 bases that match TRBD2. The read finishes 3 residues shy of the CDR3 end, and the germline J gene is used to complete it. The germline CDR1 and CDR2 sequences are LNHDA and SQIVND (reference sequence). The trim removed 7 bases at V and 7 bases at J, leaving 16 bases unmatched. The CDR3 is 16 amino acids.

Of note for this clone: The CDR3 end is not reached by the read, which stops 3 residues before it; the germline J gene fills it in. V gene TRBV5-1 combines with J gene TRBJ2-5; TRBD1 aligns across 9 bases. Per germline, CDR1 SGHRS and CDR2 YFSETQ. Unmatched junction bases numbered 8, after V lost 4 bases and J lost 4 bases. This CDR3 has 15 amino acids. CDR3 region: CASSTTGGLTETQYF. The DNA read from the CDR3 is TGCGCCAGCAGCACCACAGGGGGCCTAACAGAGACC.

CDR3 DNA, as far as it was read: TGTGCCTGGAGTCGGGGGCTAGCGGGGGGGAACAATGAG. Amino acids: CAWSRGLAGGNNE. The whole CDR3 protein is CAWSRGLAGGNNEQFF. This rearrangement joins TRBV30 to TRBJ2-1, with TRBD2 matching over 12 bases. The read falls 3 residues short of the CDR3 end, and the missing part is taken from the germline J gene. Germline V gives CDR1 GTSNPN, CDR2 SVGIG (reference sequence). This CDR3 region has 16 residues. V trimming: 2 bases; J trimming: 5 bases; junction bases outside the gene matches: 7.

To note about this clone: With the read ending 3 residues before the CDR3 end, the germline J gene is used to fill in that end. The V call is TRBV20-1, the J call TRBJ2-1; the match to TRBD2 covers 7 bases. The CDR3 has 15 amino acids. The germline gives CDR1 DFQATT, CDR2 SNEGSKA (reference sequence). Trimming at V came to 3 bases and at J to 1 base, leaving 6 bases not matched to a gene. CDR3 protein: CSASNRGRSYNEQFF. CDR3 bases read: TGCAGTGCTAGTAACCGCGGGAGATCCTACAATGAG.

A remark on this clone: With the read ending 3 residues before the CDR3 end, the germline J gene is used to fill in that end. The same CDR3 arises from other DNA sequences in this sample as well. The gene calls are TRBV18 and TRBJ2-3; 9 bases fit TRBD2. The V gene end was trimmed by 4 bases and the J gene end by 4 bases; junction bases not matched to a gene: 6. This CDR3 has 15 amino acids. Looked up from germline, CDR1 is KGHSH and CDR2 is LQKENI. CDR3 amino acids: CASSLGTSSADTQYF. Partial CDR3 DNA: TGTGCCAGCTCACTCGGGACTAGCTCGGCAGATACG. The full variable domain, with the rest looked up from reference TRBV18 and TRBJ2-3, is NAGVMQNPRHLVRRRGQEARLRCSPMKGHSHVYWYRQLPEEGLKFMVYLQKENIIDESGMPKERFSAEFPKEGPSILRIQQVVRGDSAAYFCASSLGTSSADTQYFGPGTRLTVL.

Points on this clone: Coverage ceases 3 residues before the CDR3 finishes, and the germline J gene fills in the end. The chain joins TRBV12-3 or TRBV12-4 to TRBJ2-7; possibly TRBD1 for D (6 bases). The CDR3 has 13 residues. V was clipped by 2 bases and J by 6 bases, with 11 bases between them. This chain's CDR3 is CASSLKGVGEQYF. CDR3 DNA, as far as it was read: TGTGCCAGCAGTTTAAAGGGGGTCGGCGAG.

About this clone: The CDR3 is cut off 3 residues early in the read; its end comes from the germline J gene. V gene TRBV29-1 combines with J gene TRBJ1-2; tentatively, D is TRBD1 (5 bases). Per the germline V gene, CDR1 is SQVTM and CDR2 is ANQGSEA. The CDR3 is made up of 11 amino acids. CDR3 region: CSVEWGPGYTF. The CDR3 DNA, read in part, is TGCAGCGTTGAATGGGGCCCAGGC.

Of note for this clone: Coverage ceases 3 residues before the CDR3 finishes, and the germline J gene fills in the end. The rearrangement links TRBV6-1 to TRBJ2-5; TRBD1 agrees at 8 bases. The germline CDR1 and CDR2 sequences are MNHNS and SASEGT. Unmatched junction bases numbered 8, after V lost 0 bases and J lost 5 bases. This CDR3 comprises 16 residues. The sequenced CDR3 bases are TGTGCCAGCAGTGAAGCTTTAGGACAGGGTGGCGAGACC. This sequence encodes CASSEALGQGGET. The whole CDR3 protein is CASSEALGQGGETQYF.

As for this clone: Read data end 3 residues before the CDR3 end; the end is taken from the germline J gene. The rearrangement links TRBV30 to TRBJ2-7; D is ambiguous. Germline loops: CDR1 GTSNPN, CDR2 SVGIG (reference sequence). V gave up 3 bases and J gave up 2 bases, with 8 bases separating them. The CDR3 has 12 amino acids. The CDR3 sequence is CAWSELAYEQYF. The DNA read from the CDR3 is TGTGCCTGGAGCGAGTTAGCCTACGAG. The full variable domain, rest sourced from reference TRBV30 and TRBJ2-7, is SQTIHQWPATLVQPVGSPLSLECTVEGTSNPNLYWYRQAAGRGLQLLFYSVGIGQISSEVPQNLSASRPQDRQFILSSKKLLLSDSGFYLCAWSELAYEQYFGPGTRLTVT.

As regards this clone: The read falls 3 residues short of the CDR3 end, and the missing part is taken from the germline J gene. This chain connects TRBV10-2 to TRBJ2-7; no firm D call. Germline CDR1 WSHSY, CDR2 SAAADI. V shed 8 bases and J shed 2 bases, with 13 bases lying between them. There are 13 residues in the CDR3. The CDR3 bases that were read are TGCGCCAGCGAAGGTCCCCGAACCTACGAG. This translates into CASEGPRTYE. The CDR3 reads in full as CASEGPRTYEQYF.

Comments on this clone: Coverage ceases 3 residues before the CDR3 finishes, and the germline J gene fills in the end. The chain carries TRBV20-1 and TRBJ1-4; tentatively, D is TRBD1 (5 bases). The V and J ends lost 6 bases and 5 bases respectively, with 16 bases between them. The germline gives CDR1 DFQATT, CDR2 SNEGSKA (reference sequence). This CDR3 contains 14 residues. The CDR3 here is CSAVKIEGNEKLFF. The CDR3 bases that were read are TGCAGTGCGGTAAAAATTGAGGGGAATGAAAAA.

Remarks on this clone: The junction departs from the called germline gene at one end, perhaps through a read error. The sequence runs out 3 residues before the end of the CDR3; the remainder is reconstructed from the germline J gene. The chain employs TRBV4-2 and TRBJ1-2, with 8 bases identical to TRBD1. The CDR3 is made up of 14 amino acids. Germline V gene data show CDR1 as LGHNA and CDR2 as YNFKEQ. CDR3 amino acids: CASSQVSQGAGYTF. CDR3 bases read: TGCGCCAGCAGCCAAGTTAGCCAGGGGGCAGGC.

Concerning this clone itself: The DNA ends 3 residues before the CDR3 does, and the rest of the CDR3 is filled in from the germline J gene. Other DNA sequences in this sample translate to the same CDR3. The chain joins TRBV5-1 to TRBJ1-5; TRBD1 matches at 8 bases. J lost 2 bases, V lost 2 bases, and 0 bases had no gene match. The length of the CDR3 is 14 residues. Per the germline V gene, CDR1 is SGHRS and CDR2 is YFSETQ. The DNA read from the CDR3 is TGCGCCAGCAGCTTACAGGGGGGCAATCAGCCC. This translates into CASSLQGGNQP. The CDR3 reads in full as CASSLQGGNQPQHF.